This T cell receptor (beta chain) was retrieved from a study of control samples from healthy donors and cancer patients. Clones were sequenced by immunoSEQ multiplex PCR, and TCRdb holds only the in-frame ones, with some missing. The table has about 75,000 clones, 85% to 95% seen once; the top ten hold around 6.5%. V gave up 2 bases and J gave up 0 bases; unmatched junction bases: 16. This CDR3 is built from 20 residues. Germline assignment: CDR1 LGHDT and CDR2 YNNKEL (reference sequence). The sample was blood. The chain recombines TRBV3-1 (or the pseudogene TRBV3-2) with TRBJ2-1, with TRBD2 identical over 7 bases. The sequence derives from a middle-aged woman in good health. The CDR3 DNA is TGTGCCAGCAGCCAAAAGAGGAGTCTCACTAGCGTAGGCTCCTACAATGAGCAGTTCTTC. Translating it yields CASSQKRSLTSVGSYNEQFF.